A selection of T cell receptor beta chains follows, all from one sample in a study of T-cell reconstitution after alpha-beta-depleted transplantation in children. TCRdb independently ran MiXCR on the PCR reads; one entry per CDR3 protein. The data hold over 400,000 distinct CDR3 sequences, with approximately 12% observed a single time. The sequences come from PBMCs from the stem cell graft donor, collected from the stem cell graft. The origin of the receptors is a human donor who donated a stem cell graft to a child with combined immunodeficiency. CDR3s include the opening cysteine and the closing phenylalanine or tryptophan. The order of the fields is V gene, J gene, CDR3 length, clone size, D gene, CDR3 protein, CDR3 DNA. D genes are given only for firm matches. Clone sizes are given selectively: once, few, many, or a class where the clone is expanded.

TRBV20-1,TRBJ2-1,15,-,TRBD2,CSARDMGLAGNEQFF,TGCAGTGCTAGAGATATGGGACTAGCGGGAAATGAGCAGTTCTTC
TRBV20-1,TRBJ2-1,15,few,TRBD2,CSARVGGLADNEQFF,TGCAGTGCTAGAGTGGGCGGACTAGCGGACAATGAGCAGTTCTTC
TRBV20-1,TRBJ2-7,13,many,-,CSAIGTGRDEQYF,TGCAGTGCTATTGGGACTGGTAGGGACGAGCAGTACTTC
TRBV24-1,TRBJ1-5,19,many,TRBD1,CATSDSRTGGVIGNQPQHF,TGTGCCACCAGTGATTCCCGGACAGGGGGGGTGATTGGCAATCAGCCCCAGCATTTT
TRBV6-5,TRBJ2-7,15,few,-,CASSYAPGHWPEQYF,TGTGCCAGCAGTTACGCACCGGGACACTGGCCCGAGCAGTACTTC
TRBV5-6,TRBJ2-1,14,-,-,CASSPGTFYNEQFF,TGTGCCAGCAGCCCCGGGACCTTCTACAATGAGCAGTTCTTC
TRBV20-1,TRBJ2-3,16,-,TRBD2,CSAKTSGGTNTDTQYF,TGCAGTGCTAAGACTAGCGGGGGGACTAACACAGATACGCAGTATTTT
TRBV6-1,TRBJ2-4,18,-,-,CASSELGTYNSWGDIQYF,TGTGCCAGCAGTGAGTTGGGAACCTACAATTCATGGGGGGACATTCAGTACTTC
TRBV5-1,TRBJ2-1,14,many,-,CASSLGSQYNEQFF,TGCGCCAGCAGCTTAGGCTCTCAGTACAATGAGCAGTTCTTC
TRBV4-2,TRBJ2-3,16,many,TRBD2,CASTSGAGGPQDTQYF,TGTGCCAGCACCTCCGGAGCGGGGGGGCCTCAAGATACGCAGTATTTT
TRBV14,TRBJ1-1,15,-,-,CASSHRPAPPAGAFF,TGTGCCAGCAGCCACAGGCCAGCTCCACCCGCGGGAGCTTTCTTT
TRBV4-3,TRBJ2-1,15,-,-,CASSHGGLGSDEQFF,TGCGCCAGCAGCCACGGGGGCCTCGGGTCGGATGAGCAGTTCTTC
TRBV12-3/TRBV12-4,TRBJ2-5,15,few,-,CASSLAASPRETQYF,TGTGCCAGCAGTTTAGCGGCATCGCCTAGGGAGACCCAGTACTTC
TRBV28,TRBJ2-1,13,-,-,CASSLSAINEQFF,TGTGCCAGCAGTTTGTCGGCTATCAATGAGCAGTTCTTC
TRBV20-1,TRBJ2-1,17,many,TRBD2,CSARDPWTSGDYNEQFF,TGCAGTGCTAGAGATCCTTGGACTAGCGGGGACTACAATGAGCAGTTCTTC
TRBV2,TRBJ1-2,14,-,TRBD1,CASSLLNRGLGYTF,TGTGCCAGCAGCCTGCTAAACAGGGGGCTTGGCTACACCTTC
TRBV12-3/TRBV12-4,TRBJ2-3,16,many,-,CASSFGSGGHTDTQYF,-
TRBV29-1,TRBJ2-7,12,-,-,CSAMGQGGEQYF,TGCAGCGCCATGGGGCAGGGGGGCGAGCAGTACTTC
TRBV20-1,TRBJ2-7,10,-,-,CSATPYEQYF,TGCAGTGCCACCCCCTACGAGCAGTACTTC
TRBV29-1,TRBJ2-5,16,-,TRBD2,CSSQVRGEGTWETQYF,TGCAGCTCCCAGGTTCGAGGGGAGGGAACCTGGGAGACCCAGTACTTC
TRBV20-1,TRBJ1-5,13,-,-,CSALGALNQPQHF,TGCAGTGCTCTAGGAGCCCTGAATCAGCCCCAGCATTTT
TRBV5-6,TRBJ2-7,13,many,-,CASSLMGPSLDYF,TGTGCCAGCAGCTTGATGGGACCGAGCTTAGATTACTTC
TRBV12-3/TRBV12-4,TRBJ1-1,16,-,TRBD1,CASSFYRGGLNTEAFF,TGTGCCAGCAGTTTCTACAGGGGGGGGCTGAACACTGAAGCTTTCTTT
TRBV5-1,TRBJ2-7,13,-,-,CASSLALWDEQYF,TGCGCCAGCAGCTTGGCCCTATGGGACGAGCAGTACTTC
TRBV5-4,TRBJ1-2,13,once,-,CASGLDSSYGYTF,TGTGCCAGCGGCTTGGACAGCTCCTATGGCTACACCTTC
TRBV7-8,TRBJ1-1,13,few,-,CASSLRMNTEAFF,TGTGCCAGCAGTTTAAGGATGAACACTGAAGCTTTCTTT
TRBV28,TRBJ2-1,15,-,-,CASRTDSASYNEQFF,TGTGCCAGCAGGACCGACAGCGCCAGCTACAATGAGCAGTTCTTC
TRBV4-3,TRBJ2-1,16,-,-,CASSRTGHNSYNEQFF,TGCGCCAGCAGCCGGACGGGACACAACTCCTACAATGAGCAGTTCTTC
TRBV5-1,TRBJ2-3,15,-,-,CASSLDGGETDTQYF,TGCGCCAGCAGCTTGGATGGGGGAGAGACAGATACGCAGTATTTT
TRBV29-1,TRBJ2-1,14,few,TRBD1,CSVGGDRSYNEQFF,TGCAGCGTTGGAGGGGACAGATCCTACAATGAGCAGTTCTTC
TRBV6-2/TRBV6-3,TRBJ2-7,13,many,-,CASSSWDNYEQYF,TGTGCCAGCAGTTCCTGGGACAATTACGAGCAGTACTTC
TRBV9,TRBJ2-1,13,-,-,CASNRAEGNEQFF,TGTGCCAGCAACCGGGCAGAGGGCAATGAGCAGTTCTTC
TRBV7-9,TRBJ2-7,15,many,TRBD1,CASSPTGVSSYEQYF,TGTGCCAGCAGCCCAACAGGGGTGAGCTCCTACGAGCAGTACTTC
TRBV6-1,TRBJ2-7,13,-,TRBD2,CASKLAGPYEQYF,TGTGCCAGCAAACTAGCGGGACCCTACGAGCAGTACTTC
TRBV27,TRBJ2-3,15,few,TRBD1,CASSLLTGLTDTQYF,TGTGCCAGCAGTTTACTGACAGGGTTGACAGATACGCAGTATTTT
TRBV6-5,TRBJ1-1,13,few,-,CASSYSAGAEAFF,TGTGCCAGCAGTTACTCGGCCGGGGCCGAAGCTTTCTTT
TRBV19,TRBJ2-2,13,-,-,CASSISDPGELFF,TGTGCCAGTAGTATTAGCGATCCCGGGGAGCTGTTTTTT
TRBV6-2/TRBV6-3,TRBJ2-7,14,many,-,CASSYDPGSYEQYF,TGTGCCAGCAGTTACGACCCCGGATCCTACGAGCAGTACTTC
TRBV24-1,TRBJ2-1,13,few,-,CATSDLSHNEQFF,TGTGCCACCAGTGATTTGAGCCACAATGAGCAGTTCTTC
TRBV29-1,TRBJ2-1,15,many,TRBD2,CSVVVGLAGGNEQFF,TGCAGCGTTGTCGTCGGACTAGCGGGAGGGAATGAGCAGTTCTTC
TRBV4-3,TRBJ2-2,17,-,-,CASSQDPLTDPTGELFF,TGCGCCAGCAGCCAAGATCCCCTGACAGACCCTACCGGGGAGCTGTTTTTT
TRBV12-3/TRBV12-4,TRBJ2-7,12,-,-,CASRAYLGEQYF,TGTGCCAGCAGGGCCTACCTTGGGGAGCAGTACTTC
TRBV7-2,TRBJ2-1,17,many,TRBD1,CASSPSPWTGAYNEQFF,TGTGCCAGCAGCCCCTCTCCCTGGACAGGGGCCTACAATGAGCAGTTCTTC
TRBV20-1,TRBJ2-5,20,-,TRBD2,CSARDSGGLTSGSFQETQYF,TGCAGTGCTAGAGATTCTGGGGGGCTCACTAGCGGGAGTTTCCAAGAGACCCAGTACTTC
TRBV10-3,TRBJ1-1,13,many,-,CAIRRQENTEAFF,TGTGCCATCAGACGACAGGAGAACACTGAAGCTTTCTTT
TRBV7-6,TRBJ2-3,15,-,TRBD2,CASSLVAGGLNTQYF,TGTGCCAGCAGCTTAGTCGCGGGGGGGTTGAATACGCAGTATTTT
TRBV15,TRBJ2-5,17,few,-,CATSRDPVKTYQETQYF,TGTGCCACCAGCAGAGATCCTGTAAAGACGTACCAAGAGACCCAGTACTTC
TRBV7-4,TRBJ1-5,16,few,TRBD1,CASSQRGGEGNQPQHF,TGTGCCAGCAGCCAACGAGGGGGCGAGGGCAATCAGCCCCAGCATTTT
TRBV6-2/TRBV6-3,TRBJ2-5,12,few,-,CASSVKSETQYF,TGTGCCAGCAGCGTCAAATCCGAGACCCAGTACTTC
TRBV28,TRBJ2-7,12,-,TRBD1,CASSQNRGEQYF,TGTGCCAGCAGCCAGAACAGGGGCGAGCAGTACTTC
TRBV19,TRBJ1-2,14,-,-,CASSVSGASAGYTF,TGTGCCAGTAGTGTATCCGGGGCCTCGGCTGGCTACACCTTC
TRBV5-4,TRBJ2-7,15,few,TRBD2,CASSLAGGVGYEQYF,TGTGCCAGCAGCTTGGCCGGGGGGGTTGGCTACGAGCAGTACTTC
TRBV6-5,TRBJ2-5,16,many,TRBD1,CASSWAQGAPQETQYF,TGTGCCAGCAGTTGGGCCCAGGGGGCACCTCAAGAGACCCAGTACTTC
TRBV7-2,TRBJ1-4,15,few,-,CASSLVQGPGEKLFF,TGTGCCAGCAGCTTAGTCCAGGGCCCGGGTGAAAAACTGTTTTTT
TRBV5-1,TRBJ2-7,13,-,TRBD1,CASRYGQGIEQYF,TGCGCCAGCAGATACGGACAGGGGATAGAGCAGTACTTC
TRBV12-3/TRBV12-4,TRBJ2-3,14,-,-,CASSLGPESPSQYF,TGTGCCAGCAGTTTGGGCCCCGAGAGTCCCTCGCAGTATTTT
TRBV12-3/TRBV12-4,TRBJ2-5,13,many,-,CASSLGLLQTQYF,TGTGCCAGCAGTTTAGGGCTGTTGCAAACCCAGTACTTC
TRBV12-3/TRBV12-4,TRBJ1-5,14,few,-,CASSLRAGNQPQHF,TGTGCCAGCAGTTTAAGGGCAGGCAATCAGCCCCAGCATTTT
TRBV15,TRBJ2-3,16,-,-,CATSKSRLDGTDTQYF,TGTGCCACCAGCAAAAGTCGGCTAGATGGGACAGATACGCAGTATTTT